A single sample is the source of the 7 T cell receptor beta chains below, sequenced in a study of cytomegalovirus exposure and HLA in healthy donors. Primers included in the PCR were 60 Vbeta and 13 Jbeta primers. Data came from immunoSEQ multiplex PCR; TCRdb stores just in-frame clones and leaves some out. The sample has around 150,000 clones, roughly 9% seen once. Specimen: PBMCs. The receptors were sampled from a woman between 40 and 55 years old in good health and CMV-seropositive.

This clone was recorded a few times. The V gene is TRBV10-3, the J gene TRBJ1-3; D uncertain. V lost 10 bases, J lost 6 bases, and 16 bases lay in between. This CDR3 has 13 residues. Per the germline V gene, CDR1 is ENHRY and CDR2 is SYGVKD. The CDR3 sequence is CATTESPLNTIYF. CDR3 DNA: TGTGCCACCACAGAAAGCCCTCTAAACACCATATATTTT.

The chain uses TRBV5-6 and TRBJ1-1, with a weak D call TRBD1 (5 bases). Germline V CDR1 and CDR2: SGHDT, YYEEEE. This CDR3 is 14 amino acids long. V lost 0 bases and J lost 8, with 14 bases in between. The CDR3 DNA reads as TGTGCCAGCAGCTTGGATTTTGTAGGGGCAGAAGCTTTCTTT. Protein: CASSLDFVGAEAFF.

This chain links TRBV5-5 with TRBJ2-7; 11 nucleotides line up with TRBD1. There are 14 residues in the CDR3. V dropped 2 bases and J dropped 9; count of bases not matched to a gene: 7. Germline V CDR1 and CDR2: SGHKS, YYEKEE (reference sequence). The CDR3 sequence: CASSFGQGARGQYF. CDR3 sequence (DNA): TGTGCCAGCAGCTTCGGACAGGGGGCTCGCGGGCAGTACTTC.

This clone was counted between two and nine times. The chain employs TRBV18 and TRBJ1-5; 7 positions match TRBD1. Trimming at V came to 3 bases and at J to 5 bases, leaving 7 bases not matched to a gene. Germline CDR1 KGHSH, CDR2 LQKENI. The CDR3 spans 15 residues. The CDR3 reads CASSPVTGFDQPQHF. The CDR3 DNA reads TGTGCCAGCTCACCTGTGACAGGGTTCGATCAGCCCCAGCATTTT.

This clone came up a few times. This chain's CDR3 is CSVAVAGSTDTQYF. As DNA, the CDR3 is TGCAGCGTTGCTGTTGCGGGGAGCACAGATACGCAGTATTTT. The chain uses TRBV29-1 and TRBJ2-3; possibly TRBD2 for D (6 bases). This CDR3 is 14 amino acids long. Germline assignment: CDR1 SQVTM and CDR2 ANQGSEA. V dropped 4 bases and J dropped 0 bases, with 11 bases sitting between them.

This clone showed up just a few times. V gene TRBV7-9 combines with J gene TRBJ2-7; 9 bases are shared with TRBD1. Germline values: CDR1 SEHNR, CDR2 FQNEAQ (reference sequence). Unmatched junction bases numbered 5, after V lost 5 bases and J lost 3 bases. The CDR3 totals 14 residues. The CDR3 loop is CASSRGDRVYEQYF. The CDR3 DNA sequence: TGTGCCAGCAGCCGCGGGGACAGGGTCTACGAGCAGTACTTC.

This clone was seen a handful of times. V gene TRBV2 combines with J gene TRBJ2-1; 10 bases match TRBD2. Germline V gene sequence: CDR1 SNHLY, CDR2 FYNNEI. Trimming removed 7 bases from V and 4 bases from J; junction bases left unmatched: 7. The CDR3 is 15 amino acids. The CDR3 reads CASIPGLASYNEQFF. In DNA, the CDR3 is TGTGCCAGCATCCCGGGACTAGCGAGTTACAATGAGCAGTTCTTC.